Here is one T cell receptor beta chain with its context. This entry comes from a study of blood T cell repertoires in COVID-19. Study details: Acute and convalescent COVID-19 samples came from the United States, Italy and Spain. T cells, B-cell-depleted T cells, or PBMCs supplied cDNA or gDNA.

V was shortened by 2 bases and J by 6 bases, with 10 bases between the two germline ends. The length of the CDR3 is 13 residues. Looked up from germline, CDR1 is SGHTA and CDR2 is FQGNSA. How the authors handled the data: Reference gene primer amplification yielded estimated nucleated cell counts. TCRdb keeps only in-frame clones here, not all; method: immunoSEQ multiplex PCR. The V and J calls and the clone size are those of that table, but D and trimming were determined from the DNA. The sample lists fewer than 300,000 clones; approximately 86% were seen once. What was sequenced was peripheral blood. The chain is built from TRBV7-2 and TRBJ1-2; the D is unclear. The sequence came from a woman aged 30 to 39 with acute or convalescent COVID-19. CDR3 sequence reads: CASSLTGPNGYTF. The CDR3 DNA reads TGTGCCAGCAGCTTAACGGGTCCCAATGGCTACACCTTC.